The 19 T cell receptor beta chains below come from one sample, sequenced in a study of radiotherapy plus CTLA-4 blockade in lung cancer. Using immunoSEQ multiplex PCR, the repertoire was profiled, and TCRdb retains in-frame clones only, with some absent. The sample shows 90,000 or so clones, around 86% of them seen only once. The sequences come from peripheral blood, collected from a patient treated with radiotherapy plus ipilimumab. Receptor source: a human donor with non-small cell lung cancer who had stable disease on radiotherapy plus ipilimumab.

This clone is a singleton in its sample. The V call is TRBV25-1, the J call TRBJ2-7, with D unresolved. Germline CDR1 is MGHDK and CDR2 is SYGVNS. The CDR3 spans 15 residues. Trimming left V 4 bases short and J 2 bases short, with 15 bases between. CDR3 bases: TGTGCCAGCAGTGCTACCCGAGGCGGAACCTACGAGCAGTACTTC. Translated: CASSATRGGTYEQYF.

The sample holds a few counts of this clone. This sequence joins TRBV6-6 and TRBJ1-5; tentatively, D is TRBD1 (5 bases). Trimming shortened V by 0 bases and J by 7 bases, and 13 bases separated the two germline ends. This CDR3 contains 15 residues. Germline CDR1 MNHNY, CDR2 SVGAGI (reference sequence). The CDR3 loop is CASSYSGPRGQPQHF. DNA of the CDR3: TGTGCCAGCAGTTACTCGGGGCCGCGGGGGCAGCCCCAGCATTTT.

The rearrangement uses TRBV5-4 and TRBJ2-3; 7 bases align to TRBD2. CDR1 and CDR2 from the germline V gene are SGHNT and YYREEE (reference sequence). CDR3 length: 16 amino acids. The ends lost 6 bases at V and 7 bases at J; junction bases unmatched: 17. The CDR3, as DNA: TGTGCCAGCACCGAGAAACGGGAGCGGGGATCACATACGCAGTATTTT. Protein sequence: CASTEKRERGSHTQYF.

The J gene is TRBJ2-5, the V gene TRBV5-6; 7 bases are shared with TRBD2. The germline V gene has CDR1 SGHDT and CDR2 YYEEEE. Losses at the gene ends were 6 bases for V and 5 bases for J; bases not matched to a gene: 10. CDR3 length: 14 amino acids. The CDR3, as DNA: TGTGCCAGCACCATTAGGGGAGGGTTCGAGACCCAGTACTTC. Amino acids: CASTIRGGFETQYF.

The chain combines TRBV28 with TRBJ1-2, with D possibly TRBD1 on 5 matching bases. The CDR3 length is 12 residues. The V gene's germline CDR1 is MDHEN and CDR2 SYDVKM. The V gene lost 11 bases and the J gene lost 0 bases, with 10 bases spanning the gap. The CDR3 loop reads CALRGPNYGYTF. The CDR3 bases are TGTGCCCTCCGGGGACCTAACTATGGCTACACCTTC.

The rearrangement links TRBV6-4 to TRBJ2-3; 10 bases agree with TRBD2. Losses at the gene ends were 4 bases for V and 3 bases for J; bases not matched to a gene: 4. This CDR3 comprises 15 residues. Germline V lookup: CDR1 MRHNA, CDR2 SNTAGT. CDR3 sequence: CASSASSGRTDTQYF. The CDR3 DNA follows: TGTGCCAGCAGTGCGTCTAGCGGGAGAACAGATACGCAGTATTTT.

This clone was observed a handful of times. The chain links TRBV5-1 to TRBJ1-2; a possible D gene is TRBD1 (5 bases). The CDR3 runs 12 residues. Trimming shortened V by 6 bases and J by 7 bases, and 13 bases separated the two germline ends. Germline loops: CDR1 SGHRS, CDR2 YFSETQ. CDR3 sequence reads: CASNQGSGGYTF. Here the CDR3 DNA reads TGCGCCAGCAATCAGGGCTCGGGTGGCTACACCTTC.

The CDR3 loop is CASSPTGHSYEQYF. CDR3 nucleotide sequence: TGCGCCAGCAGCCCAACAGGTCACTCCTACGAGCAGTACTTC. The chain couples TRBV5-1 to TRBJ2-7, with D possibly TRBD1 on 5 matching bases. V shed 4 bases and J shed 0 bases, with 11 bases lying between them. The CDR3 covers 14 residues. Per germline, CDR1 SGHRS and CDR2 YFSETQ.

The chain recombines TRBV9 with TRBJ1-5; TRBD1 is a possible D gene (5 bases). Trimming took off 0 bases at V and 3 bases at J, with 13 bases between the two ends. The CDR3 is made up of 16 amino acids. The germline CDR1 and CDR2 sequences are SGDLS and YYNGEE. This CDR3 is CASSVGGGNSNQPQHF. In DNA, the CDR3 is TGTGCCAGCAGCGTAGGTGGGGGGAATTCCAATCAGCCCCAGCATTTT.

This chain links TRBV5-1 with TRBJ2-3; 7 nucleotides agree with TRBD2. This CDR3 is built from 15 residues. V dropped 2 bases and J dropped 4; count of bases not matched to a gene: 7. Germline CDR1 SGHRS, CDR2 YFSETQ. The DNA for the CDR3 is TGCGCCAGCAGCTTAAGCGGGGTGTTCCCAGATACGCAGTATTTT. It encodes CASSLSGVFPDTQYF.

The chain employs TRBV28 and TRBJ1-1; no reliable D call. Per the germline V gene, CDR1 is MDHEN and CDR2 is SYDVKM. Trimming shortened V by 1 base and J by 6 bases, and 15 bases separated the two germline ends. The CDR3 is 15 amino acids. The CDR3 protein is CASSLLAGMTAEAFF. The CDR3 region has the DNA TGTGCCAGCAGTTTATTGGCAGGCATGACGGCTGAAGCTTTCTTT.

The CDR3 DNA sequence: TGTGCCAGCAGCGTAGATGGGGGCAGGATGGTTTATGAGCAGTTCTTC. Amino acid sequence: CASSVDGGRMVYEQFF. The V gene is TRBV9, the J gene TRBJ2-1, with D tentatively TRBD1 (6 bases). The CDR3 is 16 residues long. V was pared by 0 bases and J by 8 bases, with 18 bases between. Looked up from germline, CDR1 is SGDLS and CDR2 is YYNGEE.

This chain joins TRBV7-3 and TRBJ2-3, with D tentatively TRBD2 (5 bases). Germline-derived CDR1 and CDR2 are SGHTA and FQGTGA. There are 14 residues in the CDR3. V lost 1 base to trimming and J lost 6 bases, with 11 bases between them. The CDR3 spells CASSLNGVTDTQYF. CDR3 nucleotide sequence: TGTGCCAGCAGCTTAAACGGGGTCACGGATACGCAGTATTTT.

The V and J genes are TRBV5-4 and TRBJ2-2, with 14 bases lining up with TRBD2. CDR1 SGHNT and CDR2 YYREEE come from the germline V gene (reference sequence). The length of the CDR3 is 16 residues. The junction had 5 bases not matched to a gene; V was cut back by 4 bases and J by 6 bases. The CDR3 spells CASSLGLAGAPGELFF. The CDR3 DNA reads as TGTGCCAGCAGCCTGGGACTAGCGGGGGCCCCCGGGGAGCTGTTTTTT.

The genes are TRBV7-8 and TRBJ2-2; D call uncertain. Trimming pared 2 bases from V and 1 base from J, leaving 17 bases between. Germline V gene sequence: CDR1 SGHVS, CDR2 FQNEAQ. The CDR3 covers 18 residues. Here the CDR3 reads CASSLLRPPVKNTGELFF. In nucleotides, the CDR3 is TGTGCCAGCAGCTTATTAAGGCCGCCAGTCAAGAACACCGGGGAGCTGTTTTTT.

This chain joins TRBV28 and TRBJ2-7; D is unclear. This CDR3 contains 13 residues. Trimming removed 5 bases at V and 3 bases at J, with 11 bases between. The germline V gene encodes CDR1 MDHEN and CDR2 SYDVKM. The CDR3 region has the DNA TGTGCCAGCAGTCGCACGGAGAGCTACGAGCAGTACTTC. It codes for CASSRTESYEQYF.

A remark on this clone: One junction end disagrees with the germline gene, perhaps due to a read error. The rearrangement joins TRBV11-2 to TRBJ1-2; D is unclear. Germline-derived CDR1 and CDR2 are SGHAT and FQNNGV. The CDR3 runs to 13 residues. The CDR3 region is CASSLDHGSRSHF. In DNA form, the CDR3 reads TGTGCCAGCAGCTTAGATCATGGGTCCCGTTCCCACTTC.

CDR3 sequence reads: CASEGPSGSYEQYF. In DNA form, the CDR3 reads TGTGCCAGTGAGGGGCCTAGCGGATCCTACGAGCAGTACTTC. The rearrangement joins TRBV28 to TRBJ2-7; 7 bases fit TRBD2. The CDR3 is 14 residues long. V was pared by 9 bases and J by 1 base, with 9 bases of the junction left unmatched. CDR1 is MDHEN, CDR2 SYDVKM, per germline.

CDR3: CASSESGPLSSGNTIYF. The CDR3, as DNA: TGTGCCAGCAGTGAATCGGGTCCTCTAAGCTCTGGAAACACCATATATTTT. This sequence joins TRBV25-1 and TRBJ1-3, with D unclear. This CDR3 has 17 residues. Germline V gene data show CDR1 as MGHDK and CDR2 as SYGVNS. Deletions cut 1 base from V and 0 bases from J, with 13 bases between.